This T cell receptor (beta chain) was captured by sequencing in a study of Graves' ophthalmopathy and Graves' hyperthyroidism. This clonotype was seen more than once but under ten times. The CDR3 has 13 residues. Amplified material comprised TCR beta CDR3 regions derived from RNA transcripts. First-round RT-PCR with HTBI primers preceded a second-round multiplex PCR. TCRdb re-analysed the multiplex PCR reads in MiXCR, keeping a single row per CDR3 protein. This sample has over a million distinct CDR3 sequences, with 35% to 40% found just once. Sequenced: peripheral blood or thyroid tissue (not recorded which). This clonotype was sampled from an adult man with Graves' hyperthyroidism. The genes are TRBV12-3 or TRBV12-4 and TRBJ1-5; D is ambiguous. CDR3 sequence: CASAFGSNQPQHF. The CDR3 DNA follows: TGTGCTAGTGCTTTCGGATCCAATCAGCCCCAGCATTTT.